This passage covers 7 T cell receptor beta chains from one sample sequenced in a study of blood T cell repertoires in COVID-19. Repertoires were generated with immunoSEQ multiplex PCR, while TCRdb's copy carries only in-frame clones and drops some. The data hold about 180,000 clones, with about 86% observed a single time. The sample was peripheral blood. These receptors were collected from a man aged 65 to 85 with active or convalescent COVID-19.

The J gene is TRBJ2-6, the V gene TRBV2; TRBD1 aligns across 7 bases. Germline V gives CDR1 SNHLY, CDR2 FYNNEI. V lost 6 bases to trimming and J lost 2 bases; unmatched junction nucleotides: 4. The CDR3 runs to 15 residues. CDR3 DNA: TGTGCCAGCAGCCTCGACAGGGCTGGGGCCAACGTCCTGACTTTC. Residues: CASSLDRAGANVLTF. Looking up the rest from reference TRBV2 and TRBJ2-6 gives the full variable domain: EPEVTQTPSHQVTQMGQEVILRCVPISNHLYFYWYRQILGQKVEFLVSFYNNEISEKSEIFDDQFSVERPDGSNFTLKIRSTKLEDSAMYFCASSLDRAGANVLTFGAGSRLTVL.

The rearrangement uses TRBV5-1 and TRBJ2-1; TRBD2 matches 9 bases. V was pared by 7 bases and J by 0 bases, with 2 bases of the junction left unmatched. The CDR3 loop spans 14 amino acids. Germline CDR1 is SGHRS and CDR2 is YFSETQ. The CDR3 loop reads CASYSGSSYNEQFF. CDR3 DNA: TGCGCCAGCTATAGCGGGAGCTCCTACAATGAGCAGTTCTTC. The full variable domain, its missing parts supplied by reference TRBV5-1 and TRBJ2-1, is KAGVTQTPRYLIKTRGQQVTLSCSPISGHRSVSWYQQTPGQGLQFLFEYFSETQRNKGNFPGRFSGRQFSNSRSEMNVSTLELGDSALYLCASYSGSSYNEQFFGPGTRLTVL.

V usage is TRBV5-1 and J usage is TRBJ1-3, with no clear D. The V and J ends lost 1 base and 3 bases respectively, with 11 bases between them. Per the germline V gene, CDR1 is SGHRS and CDR2 is YFSETQ. CDR3 length equals 15 residues. CDR3: CASSLMGGGGNTIYF. The CDR3 DNA follows: TGCGCCAGCAGCTTGATGGGAGGCGGTGGAAACACCATATATTTT.

This clone occurred a few times. A read error may account for a junction end that differs from germline. The chain uses TRBV7-7 and TRBJ1-3; D is possibly TRBD1 (6 bases). Looked up from germline, CDR1 is SSHAT and CDR2 is FNYEAQ (reference sequence). The CDR3 consists of 11 residues. This chain's CDR3 is CASSPGDTIYF. In nucleotides, the CDR3 is TGTGCTAGCAGCCCAGGGGACACCATATATTTT.

The V gene is TRBV5-1, the J gene TRBJ2-1, with D unclear. The CDR3 loop spans 15 amino acids. Germline loops: CDR1 SGHRS, CDR2 YFSETQ. Trimming stripped 4 bases from V and 7 bases from J, with 18 bases between. The CDR3 sequence is CASSPAAPRLNEQFF. CDR3 nucleotide sequence: TGCGCCAGCAGCCCCGCGGCCCCGCGCTTGAATGAGCAGTTCTTC.

J is TRBJ1-1 and V is TRBV6-5; 8 bases match TRBD1. CDR1 is MNHEY, CDR2 SVGAGI, per germline. This CDR3 has 15 residues. The trim removed 4 bases at V and 10 bases at J, leaving 14 bases unmatched. This chain's CDR3 is CASSSLGQGRLGAFF. The CDR3 nucleotides read TGTGCCAGCAGTTCGCTTGGACAGGGCCGGCTGGGAGCTTTCTTT.

This rearrangement joins TRBV5-4 to TRBJ2-5; TRBD2 agrees at 7 bases. The V segment lost 2 bases and the J segment 3 bases; nucleotides outside the gene matches: 1. This CDR3 comprises 13 residues. Germline V CDR1 and CDR2: SGHNT, YYREEE (reference sequence). CDR3: CASSFAGEETQYF. The CDR3 DNA reads TGTGCCAGCAGCTTCGCGGGAGAAGAGACCCAGTACTTC.